This is a list of T cell receptor beta chains from one sample in a study of human T cells and chemical hapten exposure. A single record per CDR3 protein comes from TCRdb applying MiXCR to the RACE reads. This sample has tens of thousands of distinct CDR3 sequences; more than 10% occur once, and the top ten carry around 2%. The specimen was whole blood, collected in connection with sensitization to the hapten diphenylcyclopropenone (DPC). The receptors originated from a woman in her 40s with alopecia areata. Some clones in this sample may be carry-over from other donors' samples. Each CDR3 is given with its conserved first and last residue. D genes are given only for firm matches. Expanded clones get a size class; other rows say once, few or many, or leave the size out.

>TRBJ1-2|NA|NA|TRBV28
CASHRGYGYTF
TGTGCCAGCCACCGGGGCTATGGCTACACCTTC
>TRBJ1-1|NA|NA|TRBV14
CASSQEYGGVTEAFF
TGTGCCAGCAGCCAAGAATACGGGGGGGTCACTGAAGCTTTCTTT
>TRBJ1-2|NA|NA|TRBV28
CASSGGAGRPYGYTF
TGTGCCAGCAGTGGAGGGGCAGGTCGCCCCTATGGCTACACCTTC
>TRBJ1-1|NA|NA|TRBV12-3/TRBV12-4
CASSLGIRAEAFF
TGTGCCAGCAGTTTAGGAATAAGGGCAGAAGCTTTCTTT
>TRBJ2-6|NA|many|TRBV29-1
CSVSEGSGANVLTF
TGCAGCGTTAGCGAGGGGTCTGGGGCCAACGTCCTGACTTTC
>TRBJ2-3|NA|medium-sized|TRBV28
CASSPLWEGTDTQYF
TGTGCCAGCAGTCCCTTATGGGAAGGCACAGATACGCAGTATTTT
>TRBJ2-7|NA|few|TRBV29-1
CSVSDRRDTEQYF
TGCAGCGTTTCTGACCGGCGGGACACCGAGCAGTACTTC
>TRBJ1-1|NA|many|TRBV7-2
CASSSRTGTEAFF
TGTGCCAGCAGCTCGAGGACGGGCACTGAAGCTTTCTTT
>TRBJ1-3|NA|many|TRBV11-2
CASSLGTGNTIYF
TGTGCCAGCAGCTTAGGCACTGGAAACACCATATATTTT
>TRBJ1-1|NA|NA|TRBV29-1
CSVTYGTEAFF
TGCAGCGTGACCTATGGCACTGAAGCTTTCTTT
>TRBJ2-3|NA|few|TRBV29-1
CSVEASSDTQYF
TGCAGCGTTGAAGCTAGCTCAGATACGCAGTATTTT
>TRBJ1-2|TRBD1|many|TRBV7-9
CASSPDRAIYGYTF
TGTGCCAGCAGCCCGGACAGGGCGATATATGGCTACACCTTC
>TRBJ2-3|TRBD2|many|TRBV20-1
CSARDLSGSTDTQYF
TGCAGTGCTAGAGATCTTAGCGGGAGCACAGATACGCAGTATTTT
>TRBJ2-3|NA|many|TRBV4-3
CASSQDVVSGDPQYF
TGCGCCAGCAGCCAAGATGTGGTTAGCGGAGATCCGCAGTATTTT
>TRBJ2-1|TRBD2|NA|TRBV5-1
CASRALRESFF
TGCGCCAGCAGGGCCCTGCGGGAGTCGTTCTTC
>TRBJ2-7|TRBD1|many|TRBV28
CASRFDRVYEQYF
TGTGCCAGCAGATTTGACAGGGTTTACGAGCAGTACTTC
>TRBJ2-7|NA|NA|TRBV12-3/TRBV12-4
CASSLLQGRFHEQYF
TGTGCCAGCAGTTTACTCCAGGGTAGGTTCCACGAGCAGTACTTC
>TRBJ2-3|NA|NA|TRBV5-5
CASSLESRADTQYF
TGTGCCAGCAGCCTAGAATCTCGGGCAGATACGCAGTATTTT
>TRBJ2-1|TRBD2|many|TRBV4-1
CASSHPPSGSKNEQFF
TGCGCCAGCAGCCATCCTCCTAGCGGGAGTAAGAATGAGCAGTTCTTC
>TRBJ2-2|NA|many|TRBV7-8
CASSARTANTGELFF
TGTGCCAGCAGCGCCCGGACTGCTAACACCGGGGAGCTGTTTTTT
>TRBJ2-7|NA|NA|TRBV29-1
CSVYSSASYEQYF
TGCAGCGTTTACTCCAGCGCCTCCTACGAGCAGTACTTC
>TRBJ1-2|NA|few|TRBV28
CAIDVNYGYTF
TGTGCGATCGACGTGAATTATGGCTACACCTTC
>TRBJ2-5|NA|many|TRBV5-4
CASSLDTTQETQYF
TGTGCCAGCAGCTTGGACACGACCCAAGAGACCCAGTACTTC
>TRBJ1-1|NA|many|TRBV28
CASSLNPTPGAFF
TGTGCCAGCAGTTTAAACCCGACCCCTGGAGCTTTCTTT
>TRBJ1-3|TRBD1|many|TRBV10-3
CAISRDRGISGNTIYF
TGTGCCATCAGCCGGGACAGGGGGATCTCTGGAAACACCATATATTTT
>TRBJ2-3|NA|NA|TRBV7-9
CASTLTATSTDTQYF
TGTGCCAGCACCTTGACTGCGACTAGCACAGATACGCAGTATTTT
>TRBJ2-1|NA|few|TRBV29-1
CSVQDNEQFF
TGCAGCGTTCAAGACAATGAGCAGTTCTTC
>TRBJ1-5|NA|NA|TRBV10-3
CAISDGQGNQPQHF
TGTGCCATCAGTGATGGGCAGGGGAATCAGCCCCAGCATTTT
>TRBJ2-2|NA|many|TRBV9
CASQNTGELFF
TGTGCCAGCCAAAACACCGGGGAGCTGTTTTTT
>TRBJ2-7|TRBD1|many|TRBV29-1
CSVHQGAGEQYF
TGCAGCGTTCATCAGGGGGCGGGCGAGCAGTACTTC
>TRBJ1-3|TRBD1|many|TRBV10-1
CASSGGTGPGNTIYF
TGCGCCAGCAGCGGGGGGACAGGGCCTGGAAACACCATATATTTT
>TRBJ1-5|NA|many|TRBV11-2
CAGSNQPQHF
TGTGCTGGTAGCAATCAGCCCCAGCATTTT
>TRBJ1-2|TRBD1|many|TRBV7-9
CASSSSGTGGYTF
TGTGCCAGCAGTTCCTCCGGGACAGGGGGCTACACCTTC
>TRBJ2-1|NA|NA|TRBV29-1
CSVEDNNEQFF
TGCAGCGTTGAGGACAACAATGAGCAGTTCTTC
>TRBJ1-1|TRBD1|many|TRBV14
CASGTGGTEAFF
TGTGCCAGCGGGACAGGGGGCACTGAAGCTTTCTTT
>TRBJ2-3|NA|once|TRBV19
CASSPTTTSTDTQYF
TGTGCCAGTAGTCCGACCACGACCAGCACAGATACGCAGTATTTT
>TRBJ2-7|TRBD1|few|TRBV10-3
CAISEQGVYEQYF
TGTGCCATCAGTGAACAGGGGGTCTACGAGCAGTACTTC
>TRBJ2-2|TRBD2|few|TRBV18
CASSLPGGPNTGELFF
TGTGCCAGCTCACTTCCGGGGGGTCCGAACACCGGGGAGCTGTTTTTT
>TRBJ2-3|NA|few|TRBV28
CASRSQGPDTQYF
TGTGCCAGCAGATCTCAGGGGCCAGATACGCAGTATTTT
>TRBJ2-1|NA|NA|TRBV10-3
CAIRGDPDRDEQFF
TGTGCCATCAGGGGGGATCCTGACCGGGATGAGCAGTTCTTC
>TRBJ2-7|NA|many|TRBV30
CAWSQAYEQYF
TGTGCCTGGAGCCAGGCCTACGAGCAGTACTTC
>TRBJ1-1|NA|few|TRBV7-9
CASSSLGEAFF
TGTGCCAGCAGCTCCCTTGGGGAAGCTTTCTTT
>TRBJ2-5|NA|NA|TRBV29-1
CSVENSYQETQYF
TGCAGCGTTGAGAACAGTTACCAAGAGACCCAGTACTTC
>TRBJ2-7|NA|NA|TRBV27
CASSFNYEQYF
TGTGCCAGCAGTTTTAACTACGAGCAGTACTTC
>TRBJ2-5|TRBD2|many|TRBV28
CASSLPLAGETQYF
TGTGCCAGCAGTTTGCCCCTAGCGGGTGAGACCCAGTACTTC
>TRBJ2-3|NA|NA|TRBV29-1
CSAGAAVYTQYF
TGCAGCGCCGGGGCAGCTGTATATACGCAGTATTTT
>TRBJ1-2|NA|many|TRBV3-1
CASMDPRGNYGYTF
TGTGCCAGCATGGATCCCCGGGGCAACTATGGCTACACCTTC
>TRBJ1-2|TRBD1|many|TRBV10-3
CAISEPRGRKDGYTF
TGTGCCATCAGTGAGCCGAGGGGGCGCAAGGATGGCTACACCTTC
>TRBJ2-7|TRBD1|many|TRBV15
CATSRAGQGYEQYF
TGTGCCACCAGCAGAGCGGGACAGGGGTACGAGCAGTACTTC
>TRBJ1-5|NA|many|TRBV9
CASSVQGDSGQPQHF
TGTGCCAGCAGCGTACAGGGAGATTCAGGACAGCCCCAGCATTTT
>TRBJ1-1|NA|few|TRBV29-1
CSVEDVGGKSPFGAEAFF
TGCAGCGTTGAAGATGTGGGGGGAAAATCCCCATTTGGGGCTGAAGCTTTCTTT
>TRBJ1-1|TRBD1|few|TRBV7-2
CASSRQGGQEAFF
TGTGCCAGCAGTCGGCAGGGGGGCCAGGAAGCTTTCTTT
>TRBJ2-5|NA|NA|TRBV7-2
CASSLAPMAQQETQYF
TGTGCCAGCAGCTTAGCGCCCATGGCGCAACAAGAGACCCAGTACTTC
>TRBJ2-4|TRBD2|many|TRBV19
CASSIGLAGFLAKNIQYF
TGTGCCAGTAGTATAGGCCTAGCGGGGTTTCTAGCCAAAAACATTCAGTACTTC